A selection of T cell receptor beta chains follows, all from one sample in a study of shared clonotypes between healthy human individuals. The method was immunoSEQ multiplex PCR; TCRdb's version includes in-frame clones alone and lacks a portion of them. The table includes 1,100,000 or so clones, 75% to 80% detected once. The specimen sequenced was memory CD4+ T cells from PBMCs. These receptors were obtained from a man aged 18-30 years in good health. Some clones in this sample may be carry-over from other donors' samples. The CDR3 runs from the conserved cysteine through the conserved F or W. A D gene is named only where the DNA matches it firmly. For some rows the clone size is stated as once, few or many, or as a class when expanded; others skip it.

.	.	TRBV5-1	TRBJ2-6	TGCGCCAGCAGCTCAGGGGCCTTCTCGCACTCTGGGGCCAACGTCCTGACTTTC	CASSSGAFSHSGANVLTF
.	.	TRBV25-1	TRBJ2-1	TGTGCCAGCAGTGACTCGGGGCCCGAGCACAATGAGCAGTTCTTC	CASSDSGPEHNEQFF
TRBD2	.	TRBV19	TRBJ2-1	TGTGCCAGTAGTATAGCGCTAGCGGGAGCTGGTAATGAGCAGTTCTTC	CASSIALAGAGNEQFF
.	.	TRBV28	TRBJ1-2	TGTGCCAGCAGTCAGACAGCCCTCTATGGCTACACCTTC	CASSQTALYGYTF
.	.	TRBV27	TRBJ1-2	TGTGCCAGCAGTTTATGGGGGGGTATTGATGGCTACACCTTC	CASSLWGGIDGYTF
.	once	TRBV2	TRBJ1-1	TGTGCCAGCAGGACGTCCGGGGGCCAGACTGAAGCTTTCTTT	CASRTSGGQTEAFF
TRBD1	.	TRBV5-1	TRBJ2-7	TGCGCCAGCAGCGTACAGGGGAACTACGAGCAGTACTTC	CASSVQGNYEQYF
TRBD2	.	TRBV30	TRBJ2-2	TGTGCCTGGAGTGTATTACACCCAGCGGGAGGGCCCGGGGAGCTGTTTTTT	CAWSVLHPAGGPGELFF
.	.	TRBV7-3	TRBJ2-3	TGTGCCAGCGCGGACTCAGATACGCAGTATTTT	CASADSDTQYF
.	.	TRBV5-1	TRBJ1-3	TGCGCCAGCAGCTTAACTCGTGGGGCTGGAAACACCATATATTTT	CASSLTRGAGNTIYF
.	.	TRBV7-8	TRBJ1-2	TGTGCCAGCAGCTTGTCCACAACTAACTATGGCTACACCTTC	CASSLSTTNYGYTF
.	once	TRBV6-4	TRBJ2-2	TGTGCCAGCAGTCGAGAGGTGTCTTACACCGGGGAGCTGTTTTTT	CASSREVSYTGELFF
.	.	TRBV11-2	TRBJ2-5	TGTGCCAGCAGCTTAGGAGAGGCTAGCGTAGAGACCCAGTACTTC	CASSLGEASVETQYF
.	.	TRBV19	TRBJ2-3	TGTGCCAGTAGTATGGATCATGCTGATACGCAGTATTTT	CASSMDHADTQYF
.	.	TRBV28	TRBJ1-1	TGTGCCAGCAGCCCACACTGGGACACTGAAGCTTTCTTT	CASSPHWDTEAFF
TRBD2	.	TRBV2	TRBJ2-3	TGTGCCAGCGCGCGGGAGGTAAACACAGATACGCAGTATTTT	CASAREVNTDTQYF
TRBD1	.	TRBV5-8	TRBJ2-3	TGTGCCAGCAGCGGGGGACAGCTCACAGATACGCAGTATTTT	CASSGGQLTDTQYF
TRBD2	once	TRBV5-1	TRBJ2-5	TGCGCCAGCAGCTCTACCGGGACTAGTACGGAGACCCAGTACTTC	CASSSTGTSTETQYF
TRBD1	.	TRBV27	TRBJ1-1	TGTGCCAGCAGTACCGGGGGGACAGGTGTGACTGAAGCTTTCTTT	CASSTGGTGVTEAFF
.	.	TRBV5-5	TRBJ2-4	TGTGCCAGCAGCAAGGGGGTGGGGATGTGGGACAAAAACATTCAGTACTTC	CASSKGVGMWDKNIQYF
.	.	TRBV18	TRBJ2-1	TGTGCCAGCTCACCAGCGGCTGCTTTCTACAATGAGCAGTTCTTC	CASSPAAAFYNEQFF
.	.	TRBV2	TRBJ2-3	TGTGCCAACCGTAGGGCAGATACGCAGTATTTT	CANRRADTQYF
.	.	TRBV7-9	TRBJ1-5	TGTGCCAGCAGCTTAGATCGAGTTGGGCCCCAGCATTTT	CASSLDRVGPQHF
.	few	TRBV5-1	TRBJ2-5	TGCGCCAGCAGCACCCAAAGCGACGCACAAGAGACCCAGTACTTC	CASSTQSDAQETQYF
.	.	TRBV28	TRBJ2-3	TGTGCCAGCAGTCCGAAACCCGCATATAACACAGATACGCAGTATTTT	CASSPKPAYNTDTQYF
TRBD1	once	TRBV2	TRBJ2-7	TGTGCCAGCAGTAAACAGGGGGCGGACCACGAGCAGTACTTC	CASSKQGADHEQYF
.	.	TRBV29-1	TRBJ2-7	TGCAGCGTGGCGGGACAACTGACTAACGAGCAGTACTTC	CSVAGQLTNEQYF
TRBD1	.	TRBV5-1	TRBJ2-5	TGCGCCAGCAGCGTGGGACAGGGAGAGACCCAGTACTTC	CASSVGQGETQYF
.	.	TRBV7-8	TRBJ2-2	TGTGCCAGCAGCCCAAGTAGACTGGCCGGGGAGCTGTTTTTT	CASSPSRLAGELFF
.	once	TRBV5-1	TRBJ2-5	TGCGCCAGCAGCTTGGATGTAGGCCAAGAGACCCAGTACTTC	CASSLDVGQETQYF
.	.	TRBV6-5	TRBJ2-1	TGTGCCAGCAGTCGACGGGACACCCTCAATGAGCAGTTCTTC	CASSRRDTLNEQFF
TRBD1	.	TRBV10-3	TRBJ1-2	TGTGCCATCAGTACCGGACAGGTGGGAGGCTACACCTTC	CAISTGQVGGYTF
.	.	TRBV28	TRBJ2-2	TGTGCCAGCAGTCCCCCCAGACTCGTCGGGGAGCTGTTTTTT	CASSPPRLVGELFF
.	.	TRBV11-1	TRBJ2-1	TGTGCCAGCAGCGTCATAGCCCTAGCACACAATGAGCAGTTCTTC	CASSVIALAHNEQFF
TRBD1	.	TRBV9	TRBJ2-3	TGTGCCAGCAGCGACGGGACAGGGTTCACAGATACGCAGTATTTT	CASSDGTGFTDTQYF
.	.	TRBV5-1	TRBJ1-1	TGCGCCAGCAGCCGGGACGTAGGGGCTCTCTCGAACACTGAAGCTTTCTTT	CASSRDVGALSNTEAFF
.	.	TRBV2	TRBJ1-5	TGTGCCAGCAGTGAATCACGGACAGCAGCGGGGCCCCAGCATTTT	CASSESRTAAGPQHF
.	.	TRBV5-4	TRBJ2-1	TGTGCCAGCAGCCCGAGCGGGTCAGCCTACAATGAGCAGTTCTTC	CASSPSGSAYNEQFF
.	.	TRBV4-1	TRBJ1-2	TGCGCCAGCAGCCAAGTAGGGGCGATCTATGGCTACACCTTC	CASSQVGAIYGYTF
TRBD2	.	TRBV11-2	TRBJ2-7	TGTGCCAGCAGCTTAGAGGCGGGAGGGTACGAGCAGTACTTC	CASSLEAGGYEQYF
TRBD1	.	TRBV5-4	TRBJ1-2	TGTGCCAGCAGCTTCCAGGACAGGGGTTTCTATGGCTACACCTTC	CASSFQDRGFYGYTF
TRBD1	.	TRBV5-1	TRBJ1-2	TGCGCCAGCAGCGGCCCGGGACAGAGCAACTATGGCTACACCTTC	CASSGPGQSNYGYTF